The rows below give T cell receptor beta chains drawn from one sample of a study of blood T cells in healthy people across ages. TCRdb re-called the 5' RACE reads with MiXCR, one entry per CDR3 protein. The repertoire holds about a million distinct CDR3 sequences, with less than 45% as singletons. Sample: blood. These receptors were collected from a man between 18 and 29 years old in good health. The CDR3 runs from the conserved cysteine through the conserved F or W. Fields, in order: J gene, clone size, D gene, V gene, CDR3 DNA, CDR3 protein. D genes are given only for firm matches. Not every row has a clone size; where given, it reads once, few, many or a size class.

>TRBJ2-2|NA|TRBD2|TRBV2
TGTGCCAGCGTGTTGGGGGGGGTAGCCGGGGAGCTGTTTTTT
CASVLGGVAGELFF
>TRBJ2-7|NA|NA|TRBV19
TGTTTCGGCGGACAGAAAAGCTCCTACGAGCAGTACTTC
CFGGQKSSYEQYF
>TRBJ1-4|NA|NA|TRBV29-1
TGCAGCTCTAGAGACAGCACAGATGAAAAACTGTTTTTT
CSSRDSTDEKLFF
>TRBJ1-5|few|NA|TRBV29-1
TGCAGCGTTATAGTCACTAGCAATCAGCCCCAGCATTTT
CSVIVTSNQPQHF
>TRBJ1-1|NA|TRBD1|TRBV2
TGTACCAGCAGGGACAGGGCAAGAAGGACTGAAGCTTTCTTT
CTSRDRARRTEAFF
>TRBJ1-2|NA|TRBD1|TRBV12-3/TRBV12-4
TGTGCCAGCAGGGTGGACAGGGGGATTTTTGGCTACACCTTC
CASRVDRGIFGYTF
>TRBJ2-3|few|NA|TRBV5-1
TGCGCCAGCAGCTTGGCCCTGGGGGGCCCGACAGATACGCAGTATTTT
CASSLALGGPTDTQYF
>TRBJ2-5|many|TRBD1|TRBV9
TGTGCCAGCAGCGTTACAGGGGGCCAAGAGACCCAGTACTTC
CASSVTGGQETQYF
>TRBJ2-4|NA|TRBD2|TRBV10-3
TGTGCCATCAGTGGGGAAGGCGGGGGAAAAAACATTCAGTACTTC
CAISGEGGGKNIQYF
>TRBJ2-5|many|NA|TRBV4-3
TGCGCCAGCAGCCAAGAACCTAGCGACCAAGAGACCCAGTACTTC
CASSQEPSDQETQYF
>TRBJ1-6|few|TRBD1|TRBV12-3/TRBV12-4
TGTGCCAGCAGGGGGGACAGCGATAATTCACCCCTCCACTTT
CASRGDSDNSPLHF
>TRBJ2-7|NA|NA|TRBV12-3/TRBV12-4
TGTGCCAGCAGTTTGGGGGACACGGCCCGCGAGCAGTACTTC
CASSLGDTAREQYF
>TRBJ2-7|many|NA|TRBV12-3/TRBV12-4
TGTGCCAGCAGGGAATCAGCAACAGCCTACGAGCAGTACTTC
CASRESATAYEQYF
>TRBJ1-2|few|NA|TRBV2
TGTGCCAGCAGTATGAATAGACAGCCTTCCTATGGCTACACCTTC
CASSMNRQPSYGYTF
>TRBJ1-2|NA|NA|TRBV5-1
TGCGCCAGCAGCTTCGTAGGGCTATCAGCTAACTATGGCTACACCTTC
CASSFVGLSANYGYTF
>TRBJ1-1|NA|NA|TRBV19
TGTGCCAGTAGTTCCCCCTCTGGCCAAGCTTTCTTT
CASSSPSGQAFF
>TRBJ1-5|NA|NA|TRBV20-1
TGCAGTGCTAGAAGTACGAGCAATCAGCCCCAGCATTTT
CSARSTSNQPQHF
>TRBJ1-4|few|TRBD1|TRBV7-2
TGTGCCAGCAGCGCGGACAGGGGTACTAATGAAAAACTGTTTTTT
CASSADRGTNEKLFF
>TRBJ2-1|NA|TRBD2|TRBV20-1
TGCAGTGCTAGAGGGGCGGTAGCGGGGGGTGTAAGGAGCTCCTACAATGAGCAGTTCTTC
CSARGAVAGGVRSSYNEQFF
>TRBJ2-2|NA|NA|TRBV2
TGTGCCAGAAATGTTGGGGTGGGGGCCGGGGAGCTGTTTTTT
CARNVGVGAGELFF
>TRBJ2-5|NA|NA|TRBV10-3
TGTGCCATCAGATCGGACGGGTACAATGAGCAGTACTTC
CAIRSDGYNEQYF
>TRBJ1-2|once|NA|TRBV12-5
TGCGCTAGTGGTTTATCGGGGGCGGCTCGCTATGGCTACACCTTC
CASGLSGAARYGYTF
>TRBJ2-5|NA|TRBD2|TRBV7-2
TGTGCCAGCAGCCCTATTCTAGCGGGTGGGGAGACCCAGTACTTC
CASSPILAGGETQYF
>TRBJ1-5|NA|NA|TRBV6-6
TGTGCCAGCAGCCAGAGACGGAACAATCAGCCCCAGCATTTT
CASSQRRNNQPQHF
>TRBJ2-5|NA|TRBD2|TRBV20-1
TGCAGTGCTAGAGCGGGGGGGCACCAAGAGACCCAGTACTTC
CSARAGGHQETQYF
>TRBJ2-1|few|NA|TRBV20-1
TGCAGTGCTAGAGACAGTGAAAATGAGCAGTTCTTC
CSARDSENEQFF
>TRBJ2-3|few|TRBD2|TRBV11-2
TGTGCCAGCAGCCGGGGGGGGACAATCGGGATGGATACGCAGTATTTT
CASSRGGTIGMDTQYF
>TRBJ1-2|few|NA|TRBV27
TGTGCCAGCAGTTTCCCAGGACAGCACTCTTCTAACTATGGCTACACCTTC
CASSFPGQHSSNYGYTF
>TRBJ2-7|NA|NA|TRBV12-3/TRBV12-4
TGTGCCAGCAAGGGACCCAACAATGAGCAGTACTTC
CASKGPNNEQYF
>TRBJ2-3|NA|NA|TRBV7-8
TGTGCCAGCAGCTTAGCGCACGAGGATACGCAGTATTTT
CASSLAHEDTQYF
>TRBJ2-3|many|TRBD2|TRBV4-1
TGCGCCAGCAGCCAAGAGTCTAGCGGACTCACAGATACGCAGTATTTT
CASSQESSGLTDTQYF
>TRBJ2-7|NA|NA|TRBV12-5
TGTGCTAGTGGTCCAGGGCCATTCCCCTACGAGCAGTACTTC
CASGPGPFPYEQYF
>TRBJ2-1|many|NA|TRBV4-1
TGCGCCAGCAGTCGCCGGGACACACGGATCTCCTACAATGAGCAGTTCTTC
CASSRRDTRISYNEQFF
>TRBJ2-7|NA|NA|TRBV7-9
TGTGCCAGCAGCGTCAACTACGAGCAGTACTTC
CASSVNYEQYF
>TRBJ2-7|NA|NA|TRBV12-3/TRBV12-4
TGTGCCAGCAGTTTTCGCGGGGTAAGCTCCTACAATGAGCAGTACTTC
CASSFRGVSSYNEQYF
>TRBJ2-5|few|TRBD1|TRBV10-3
TGTGCCATCAGTGAGGAGGGACAGGGACAAGAGACCCAGTACTTC
CAISEEGQGQETQYF
>TRBJ2-1|NA|NA|TRBV9
TGTGCCAGCAGCGCAACCGGGACAATCAATGAGCAGTTCTTC
CASSATGTINEQFF
>TRBJ1-1|NA|TRBD1|TRBV5-1
TGCGCCAGCAGCTCCCGGGACAGGGGATTTACTGAAGCTTTCTTT
CASSSRDRGFTEAFF
>TRBJ2-3|few|TRBD2|TRBV12-3/TRBV12-4
TGTGCCAGCAGTTTTAGCGCTAGCGGGGGGGCGGATACGCAGTATTTT
CASSFSASGGADTQYF
>TRBJ1-1|few|NA|TRBV20-1
TGCAGTGCTAGCGTACAAGAAGGGAGCACTGAAGCTTTCTTT
CSASVQEGSTEAFF
>TRBJ1-5|few|TRBD1|TRBV2
TGTGCCAGCACTCCGACAGGGAAAGGCAATCAGCCCCAGCATTTT
CASTPTGKGNQPQHF
>TRBJ1-1|NA|NA|TRBV25-1
TGTGCCAGCAGTCCAGGGTTTCGGGCCTACGGTGAAGCTTTCTTT
CASSPGFRAYGEAFF
>TRBJ2-3|few|NA|TRBV20-1
TGCAGTGCTAGAAGGGAATATAGCACAGATACGCAGTATTTT
CSARREYSTDTQYF
>TRBJ2-5|NA|NA|TRBV24-1
TGTGCCACTTCCCCGGGGCAGGGGTACAATGAGCAGTACTTC
CATSPGQGYNEQYF
>TRBJ2-3|many|NA|TRBV6-5
TGTGCCAGCAGCGAATCCCCGGGGGTCACAGATACGCAGTATTTT
CASSESPGVTDTQYF